Listed here are 17 T cell receptor beta chains from one sample, sequenced in a study of vaccination and CD4 T cells after COVID-19. For these TCRs, the target antigens are not known. Time point reported: late sampling 161 to 241 days after vaccination in three convalescent patients. The treatment here: approximately 9-day PBMC culture with coronavirus spike peptide pools or control peptides (ViraFEST assay). The Oncomine TCR Beta short-read assay was what sequenced the DNA obtained from cultured CD4+ T cells. TCRdb analysed the PCR reads with MiXCR anew, one entry per CDR3 protein. The sample includes around 15,000 distinct CDR3 sequences, under 55% of them seen just once. The material was CD4+ T cells from blood, cultured in vitro, obtained about 7 months after SARS-CoV-2 vaccination. Source of these receptors: a human donor who had recovered from COVID-19.

This clonotype came up a few times. This chain connects TRBV20-1 to TRBJ2-3; tentative D call: TRBD1 (6 bases). This CDR3 is built from 13 residues. Germline lookup yields CDR1 DFQATT and CDR2 SNEGSKA (reference sequence). V gave up 5 bases and J gave up 2 bases, with 11 bases separating them. CDR3 nucleotide sequence: TGCAGTGCTCAGGGGCAAGTCACAGATACGCAGTATTTT. Translated, it gives CSAQGQVTDTQYF.

V is TRBV20-1 and J is TRBJ1-2, with D unclear. CDR1 DFQATT and CDR2 SNEGSKA come from the germline V gene (reference sequence). The CDR3 is made up of 10 amino acids. Trimming cost V 5 bases and J 5 bases, with 6 bases left between them. The CDR3 is CSAENYGYTF. In DNA form, the CDR3 reads TGCAGTGCTGAAAATTATGGCTACACCTTC.

The chain recombines TRBV7-2 with TRBJ2-3; 12 nucleotides match TRBD2. This CDR3 contains 16 residues. In germline, CDR1 is SGHTA, CDR2 FQGNSA. Trimming at V came to 1 base and at J to 8 bases, leaving 7 bases not matched to a gene. This CDR3 reads CASSLVALAGGRTQYF. Written as DNA, the CDR3 is TGTGCCAGCAGCTTAGTTGCGCTAGCGGGGGGGCGTACGCAGTATTTT.

This sequence joins TRBV4-1 and TRBJ2-3; no clear D. CDR3 length: 15 residues. V was trimmed by 4 bases and J by 3 bases, leaving 14 bases between them. Germline CDR1 is MGHRA and CDR2 is YSYEKL. The CDR3 DNA is TGCGCCAGCAGCCTGTTCAGTCGGATTACAGATACGCAGTATTTT. Its protein product is CASSLFSRITDTQYF.

This clonotype was seen a handful of times. The chain links TRBV20-1 to TRBJ1-5, with 7 positions matching TRBD1. Germline V CDR1 and CDR2: DFQATT, SNEGSKA (reference sequence). The CDR3 totals 15 residues. Trimming took 4 bases from V and 9 from J; bases not matched to a gene: 15. The CDR3 DNA is TGCAGTGCTATAGGCAGGGACAGCCGTATCCGGCCCCAGCATTTT. It is translated as CSAIGRDSRIRPQHF.

The rearrangement uses TRBV7-9 and TRBJ2-5; 7 bases map to TRBD2. Germline-derived CDR1 and CDR2 are SEHNR and FQNEAQ (reference sequence). There are 16 residues in the CDR3. V gave up 7 bases and J gave up 4 bases; unmatched junction bases: 15. CDR3 region: CASTQYDGTISETQYF. The CDR3 DNA reads TGTGCCAGCACCCAATATGACGGGACTATATCAGAGACCCAGTACTTC.

The genes are TRBV29-1 and TRBJ1-1; perhaps TRBD1 as D (5 bases). With 5 bases removed from V and 7 bases from J, the gap between germline ends came to 11 bases. CDR1 and CDR2 from the germline V gene are SQVTM and ANQGSEA. The CDR3 is 11 residues long. Here the CDR3 reads CSVKGTGEAFF. CDR3 in DNA: TGCAGCGTTAAGGGGACGGGTGAAGCTTTCTTT. Full variable domain (outside the CDR3, taken from reference TRBV29-1 and TRBJ1-1): SAVISQKPSRDICQRGTSLTIQCQVDSQVTMMFWYRQQPGQSLTLIATANQGSEATYESGFVIDKFPISRPNLTFSTLTVSNMSPEDSSIYLCSVKGTGEAFFGQGTRLTVV.

This chain uses TRBV7-6 with TRBJ2-2, with D possibly matching TRBD1 (6 bases). CDR3 length: 14 residues. The V end was cut by 1 base, the J end by 7 bases, with 10 bases between. Germline CDR1 is SGHVS and CDR2 is FNYEAQ. The CDR3 DNA follows: TGTGCCAGCAGCTTAGTACAGGGCAGCGGGGAGCTGTTTTTT. Protein product: CASSLVQGSGELFF.

The V gene is TRBV29-1, the J gene TRBJ1-2; TRBD1 matches 10 bases. Trimming cost V 6 bases and J 7 bases; bases outside gene matches: 8. CDR1 and CDR2 (germline): SQVTM, ANQGSEA. CDR3 length: 13 residues. The CDR3 is CSVRDRGLGGYTF. As DNA, the CDR3 is TGCAGCGTAAGAGACAGGGGGCTTGGTGGCTACACCTTC.

The chain couples TRBV11-3 to TRBJ2-3; D is undetermined. V was cut by 2 bases and J by 3 bases, with 9 bases left in between. Germline-derived CDR1 and CDR2 are SGHNT and YENEEA. The CDR3 length is 14 residues. The CDR3 DNA is TGTGCCAGCAGCTTAAATATTGGGACAGATACGCAGTATTTT. This translates into CASSLNIGTDTQYF.

This chain uses TRBV7-3 with TRBJ1-6, with D unclear. Germline V CDR1 and CDR2: SGHTA, FQGTGA. The CDR3 covers 14 residues. V gave up 3 bases and J gave up 6 bases, with 9 bases separating them. CDR3 bases: TGTGCCAGCAGCTTGCGGGGAGGTAATTCACCCCTCCACTTT. This encodes CASSLRGGNSPLHF.

V is TRBV7-9 and J is TRBJ1-1, with unresolved D. Between the trimmed V and J ends, which lost 2 bases and 11 bases, there was a span of 15 bases. This CDR3 spans 13 amino acids. CDR1 and CDR2 (germline): SEHNR, FQNEAQ (reference sequence). Written as DNA, the CDR3 is TGTGCCAGCAGCTTATTGGCGTTAGGCGTGGCTTTCTTT. The encoded protein is CASSLLALGVAFF.

V and J are TRBV7-6 and TRBJ2-2, with D possibly called TRBD1 or TRBD2 (6 bases each). In germline, CDR1 is SGHVS, CDR2 FNYEAQ. CDR3 length: 15 amino acids. Trimming pared 1 base from V and 4 bases from J, leaving 10 bases between. CDR3 region: CASSLDPGATGELFF. In DNA, the CDR3 is TGTGCCAGCAGCTTAGATCCGGGGGCCACCGGGGAGCTGTTTTTT.

The gene calls are TRBV19 and TRBJ2-7; 7 bases line up with TRBD1. This CDR3 region has 13 residues. Germline-derived CDR1 and CDR2 are LNHDA and SQIVND (reference sequence). The V segment lost 7 bases and the J segment 3 bases; nucleotides outside the gene matches: 6. CDR3 sequence reads: CASKGTEGYEQYF. CDR3 DNA: TGTGCCAGTAAAGGGACAGAGGGCTACGAGCAGTACTTC.

This clonotype came up a few times. CDR3 DNA: TGTGCCAGCAGCAGGAGTGGGGGAACCGATAATTCACCCCTCCACTTT. The encoded protein is CASSRSGGTDNSPLHF. The chain joins TRBV5-4 to TRBJ1-6, with D possibly being TRBD1 (5 bases). V lost 4 bases, J lost 5 bases, and 16 bases lay in between. The CDR3 contains 16 residues. Germline V gene data show CDR1 as SGHNT and CDR2 as YYREEE (reference sequence).

The chain carries TRBV6-2 or TRBV6-3 and TRBJ2-5, with D perhaps assigned TRBD1 or TRBD2 (5 bases each). Germline CDR1 and CDR2: MNHEY and SVGEGT. The CDR3 loop spans 13 amino acids. Deletions cut 11 bases from V and 5 bases from J, with 18 bases between. This CDR3 is CAATIKGEETQYF. The CDR3 nucleotides read TGTGCCGCGACTATAAAAGGGGAGGAGACCCAGTACTTC.

The chain carries TRBV7-9 and TRBJ1-1; D is unclear. Trimming pared 0 bases from V and 4 bases from J, leaving 9 bases between. CDR3 size: 14 residues. Germline CDR1 and CDR2: SEHNR and FQNEAQ (reference sequence). The CDR3 loop reads CASSLAVGFTEAFF. CDR3 nucleotide sequence: TGTGCCAGCAGCTTAGCGGTGGGGTTCACTGAAGCTTTCTTT.